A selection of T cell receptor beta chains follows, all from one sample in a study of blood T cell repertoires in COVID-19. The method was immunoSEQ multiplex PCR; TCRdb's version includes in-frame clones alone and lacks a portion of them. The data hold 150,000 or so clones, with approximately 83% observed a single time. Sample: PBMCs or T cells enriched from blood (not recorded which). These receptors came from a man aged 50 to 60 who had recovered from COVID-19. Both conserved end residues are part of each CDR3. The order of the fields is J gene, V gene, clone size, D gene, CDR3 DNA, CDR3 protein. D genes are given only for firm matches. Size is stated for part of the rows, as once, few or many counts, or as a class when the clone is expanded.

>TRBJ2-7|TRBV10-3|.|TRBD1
TGTGCCATCAGTGAGTACCGGGACAGGGGTGCCTACGAGCAGTACTTC
CAISEYRDRGAYEQYF
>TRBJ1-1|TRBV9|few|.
TGTGCCAGCAGCCCCCGACTGGCAGGGTGGACTGAAGCTTTCTTT
CASSPRLAGWTEAFF
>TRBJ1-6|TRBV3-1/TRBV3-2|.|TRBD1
TGTGCCAGCAGCCACGACAGGGGTGGTGGGTTTGGGGATTCACCCCTCCACTTT
CASSHDRGGGFGDSPLHF
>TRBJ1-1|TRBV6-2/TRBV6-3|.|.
TGTGCCAGCAGTCTACAAGGGGTTGGGAACACTGAAGCTTTCTTT
CASSLQGVGNTEAFF
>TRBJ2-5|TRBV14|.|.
TGTGCCAGCAGCTCATACCAAGAGACCCAGTACTTC
CASSSYQETQYF
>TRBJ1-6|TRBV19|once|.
TGTGCCAGTAGTATAATTGGGGGGTTGAGTTCACCCCTCCACTTT
CASSIIGGLSSPLHF
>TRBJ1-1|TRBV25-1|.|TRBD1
TGTGCCAGCAGTGACAGGGGGCGCGACACTGAAGCTTTCTTT
CASSDRGRDTEAFF
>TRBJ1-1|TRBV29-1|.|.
TGCAGCGTTGAAGATGGGGTGGGGGGCACTGAAGCTTTCTTT
CSVEDGVGGTEAFF
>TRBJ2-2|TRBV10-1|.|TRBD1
TGCGCCAGCAGCGAAGGGGGGGACAGGGGGCAGGTGAACACCGGGGAGCTGTTTTTT
CASSEGGDRGQVNTGELFF
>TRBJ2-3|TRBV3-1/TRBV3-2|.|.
TGTGCCAGCAGCCTCTCCCAAGCGGGTTCACAGTATTTT
CASSLSQAGSQYF
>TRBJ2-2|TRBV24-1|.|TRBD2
TGTGCCACCAGTGATCAGCGGGGGCCAGACACCGGGGAGCTGTTTTTT
CATSDQRGPDTGELFF